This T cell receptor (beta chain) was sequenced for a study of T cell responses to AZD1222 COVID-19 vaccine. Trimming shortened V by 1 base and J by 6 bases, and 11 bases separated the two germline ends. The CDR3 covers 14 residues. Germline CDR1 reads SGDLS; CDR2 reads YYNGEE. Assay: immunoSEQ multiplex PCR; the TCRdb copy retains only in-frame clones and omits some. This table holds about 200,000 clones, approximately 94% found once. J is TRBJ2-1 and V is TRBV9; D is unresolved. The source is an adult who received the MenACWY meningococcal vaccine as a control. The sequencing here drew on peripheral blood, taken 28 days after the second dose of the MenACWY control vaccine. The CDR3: CASSVSPDGNEQFF. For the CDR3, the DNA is TGTGCCAGCAGCGTAAGCCCCGACGGCAATGAGCAGTTCTTC.